The 32 T cell receptor beta chains below were found in one sample sequenced in a study of cytotoxic CD8 clonotypes in ibrutinib-treated CLL. Measured with immunoSEQ multiplex PCR; TCRdb has only the in-frame clones, and not every one. The sample yields over 110,000 clones, 91% seen once. The material was PBMCs, obtained after 12 months of ibrutinib treatment. These receptors came from a human donor with chronic lymphocytic leukemia.

The gene calls are TRBV18 and TRBJ2-1, with 8 bases identical to TRBD2. CDR3 length equals 16 residues. Germline V CDR1 and CDR2: KGHSH, LQKENI. The trim removed 5 bases at V and 5 bases at J, leaving 11 bases unmatched. This CDR3 reads CASSSPGSGNNNEQFF. The CDR3 coding sequence is TGTGCCAGCTCATCCCCGGGTAGCGGGAACAACAATGAGCAGTTCTTC.

The chain employs TRBV14 and TRBJ2-7; D is perhaps TRBD2 (5 bases). Germline CDR1 and CDR2: SGHDN and FVKESK. The CDR3 spans 15 residues. Trimming took off 3 bases at V and 0 bases at J, with 12 bases between the two ends. In DNA form, the CDR3 reads TGTGCCAGCAGCCATTTCAGCGGCGTCTCCTACGAGCAGTACTTC. Residues: CASSHFSGVSYEQYF.

The genes are TRBV5-4 and TRBJ2-2; TRBD1 might be the D (6 bases). Trimming removed 6 bases from V and 6 bases from J, with 15 bases in between. Germline V gene sequence: CDR1 SGHNT, CDR2 YYREEE (reference sequence). This CDR3 has 14 residues. The CDR3, as DNA: TGTGCCAGCAACCAGGGGTCCGTCCCCGGGGAGCTGTTTTTT. It translates to CASNQGSVPGELFF.

This clone was picked up one time. This chain links TRBV18 with TRBJ1-4; possibly TRBD1 for D (5 bases). Trimming left V 4 bases short and J 7 bases short, with 16 bases between. Per the germline V gene, CDR1 is KGHSH and CDR2 is LQKENI. This CDR3 has 15 amino acids. CDR3 region: CASSLNRDLIEKLFF. CDR3 DNA: TGTGCCAGCTCACTCAACCGGGACTTGATTGAAAAACTGTTTTTT.

V and J are TRBV2 and TRBJ1-5; no definite D call. The length of the CDR3 is 20 residues. Germline CDR1 and CDR2: SNHLY and FYNNEI. The V end lost 2 bases, the J end lost 2 bases, and 25 bases lay between the germline ends. This chain's CDR3 is CASSERHTASRKVGNQPQHF. The CDR3 DNA sequence: TGTGCCAGCAGTGAACGGCATACCGCTAGTCGGAAGGTTGGCAATCAGCCCCAGCATTTT.

V and J are TRBV6-6 and TRBJ2-7; weak D call: TRBD2 (5 bases). The CDR3 covers 16 residues. The V end lost 2 bases, the J end lost 6 bases, and 20 bases lay between the germline ends. Germline CDR1 is MNHNY and CDR2 is SVGAGI (reference sequence). The CDR3 region has the DNA TGTGCCAGCAGTTACAATTTGGCTGCTGAGGGCGGCGAGCAGTACTTC. Translated, it gives CASSYNLAAEGGEQYF.

The V and J genes are TRBV27 and TRBJ2-1; 9 bases map to TRBD2. Trimming cost V 3 bases and J 5 bases; bases outside gene matches: 11. The CDR3 is 17 amino acids. Germline V CDR1 and CDR2: MNHEY, SMNVEV (reference sequence). This CDR3 reads CASSLLPQREADNEQFF. The CDR3 DNA sequence: TGTGCCAGCAGTTTGCTTCCCCAGCGGGAGGCGGACAATGAGCAGTTCTTC.

V gene TRBV15 combines with J gene TRBJ2-3; no firm D call. Germline V gene data show CDR1 as LNHNV and CDR2 as YYDKDF (reference sequence). Trimming left V 0 bases short and J 8 bases short, with 6 bases between. The CDR3 length is 12 residues. Here the CDR3 reads CATSRDQSTQYF. The CDR3 nucleotides read TGTGCCACCAGCAGAGATCAGAGTACGCAGTATTTT.

This clone was observed once. The chain employs TRBV2 and TRBJ1-1; D possibly corresponds to TRBD1 (5 bases). From germline, CDR1 is SNHLY and CDR2 FYNNEI. The length of the CDR3 is 16 residues. With 6 bases removed from V and 3 bases from J, the gap between germline ends came to 20 bases. The CDR3 here is CASSGSLWGSDTEAFF. The CDR3, as DNA: TGTGCCAGCAGCGGATCATTATGGGGGAGTGACACTGAAGCTTTCTTT.

In DNA form, the CDR3 reads TGTGCCAGCAGCTTAGGGGCGGGACTAGTGGAGGATACGCAGTATTTT. It translates to CASSLGAGLVEDTQYF. This chain joins TRBV7-8 and TRBJ2-3; 8 bases line up with TRBD2. The CDR3 runs to 16 residues. The V gene's germline CDR1 is SGHVS and CDR2 FQNEAQ. V lost 1 base, J lost 6 bases, and 9 bases stayed unmatched. The whole variable domain, filled in from reference TRBV7-8 and TRBJ2-3, reads GAGVSQSPRYKVAKRGQDVALRCDPISGHVSLFWYQQALGQGPEFLTYFQNEAQLDKSGLPSDRFFAERPEGSVSTLKIQRTQQEDSAVYLCASSLGAGLVEDTQYFGPGTRLTVL.

The chain couples TRBV19 to TRBJ1-3; tentatively, D is TRBD1 (5 bases). The V gene's germline CDR1 is LNHDA and CDR2 SQIVND (reference sequence). This CDR3 is 13 amino acids long. Trimming pared 9 bases from V and 0 bases from J, leaving 9 bases between. The CDR3 nucleotides read TGTGCCAGCGGACAAGTCTCTGGAAACACCATATATTTT. It is translated as CASGQVSGNTIYF.

The chain has TRBV29-1 and TRBJ2-3; 9 positions match TRBD2. The CDR3 contains 16 residues. V lost 0 bases to trimming and J lost 0 bases; unmatched junction nucleotides: 4. Germline CDR1 is SQVTM and CDR2 is ANQGSEA. CDR3: CSVEDQTSGSTDTQYF. DNA for the CDR3: TGCAGCGTTGAAGATCAGACTAGCGGTAGCACAGATACGCAGTATTTT.

Only one count was recorded for this clone. The V call is TRBV11-2, the J call TRBJ2-7; 9 positions match TRBD1. The germline V gene has CDR1 SGHAT and CDR2 FQNNGV. Germline trimming cut 1 base from V and 7 bases from J; bases unmatched to any gene: 8. CDR3 length equals 15 residues. The CDR3 protein is CASSLVGTGLSEQYF. CDR3 DNA sequence: TGTGCCAGCAGCTTAGTCGGGACAGGGCTGTCTGAGCAGTACTTC.

The chain has TRBV7-9 and TRBJ2-5; maybe TRBD2 (6 bases). The germline CDR1 and CDR2 sequences are SEHNR and FQNEAQ (reference sequence). V was cut by 3 bases and J by 5 bases, with 7 bases left in between. This CDR3 has 12 residues. The CDR3 here is CASSFGGETQYF. CDR3 in DNA: TGTGCCAGCAGCTTTGGGGGGGAGACCCAGTACTTC.

The rearrangement uses TRBV2 and TRBJ2-7; D call uncertain. The CDR3 is 12 amino acids. The germline gives CDR1 SNHLY, CDR2 FYNNEI. V gave up 5 bases and J gave up 6 bases, with 11 bases separating them. The CDR3 sequence is CASSLGVSEQYF. The DNA of the CDR3 is TGTGCCAGCAGTCTAGGAGTGAGCGAGCAGTACTTC.

DNA for the CDR3: TGTGCCAGCATTTGGGGTGCAACTAATGAAAAACTGTTTTTT. Translating gives CASIWGATNEKLFF. This chain links TRBV6-1 with TRBJ1-4; D unclear. Trimming took off 7 bases at V and 0 bases at J, with 9 bases between the two ends. This CDR3 is built from 14 residues. Germline loops: CDR1 MNHNS, CDR2 SASEGT.

J is TRBJ1-4 and V is TRBV11-2, with D tentatively TRBD1 (5 bases). The CDR3 spans 16 residues. Between the trimmed V and J ends, which lost 1 base and 0 bases, there was a span of 9 bases. CDR1 is SGHAT, CDR2 FQNNGV, per germline. CDR3 in DNA: TGTGCCAGCAGCTTAGGACAGAGTCCAACTAATGAAAAACTGTTTTTT. Its translation is CASSLGQSPTNEKLFF.

The count of this clone is one. The chain links TRBV6-5 to TRBJ2-7; perhaps TRBD2 as D (6 bases). Deletions cut 5 bases from V and 5 bases from J, with 16 bases between. CDR3 length: 14 residues. Germline CDR1 MNHEY, CDR2 SVGAGI. The CDR3 spells CASSGGRSVDEQYF. CDR3 nucleotide sequence: TGTGCCAGCAGTGGAGGGAGGAGCGTCGACGAGCAGTACTTC.

This clone was detected once. This chain uses TRBV7-2 with TRBJ1-2, with 10 bases matching TRBD1. Trimming at V came to 0 bases and at J to 6 bases, leaving 4 bases not matched to a gene. This CDR3 contains 15 residues. Looked up from germline, CDR1 is SGHTA and CDR2 is FQGNSA. The CDR3 DNA sequence: TGTGCCAGCAGCTTAGCCCGGACAGGGGGGGATGGCTACACCTTC. Translation gives CASSLARTGGDGYTF.

The chain uses TRBV2 and TRBJ2-1; D uncertain. The germline gives CDR1 SNHLY, CDR2 FYNNEI. V was clipped by 7 bases and J by 9 bases, with 10 bases between them. The CDR3 extends over 11 amino acids. Here the CDR3 reads CASKSLGEQFF. The CDR3 bases are TGTGCCAGCAAAAGTTTGGGTGAGCAGTTCTTC. The variable domain in full, completed from reference TRBV2 and TRBJ2-1, reads EPEVTQTPSHQVTQMGQEVILRCVPISNHLYFYWYRQILGQKVEFLVSFYNNEISEKSEIFDDQFSVERPDGSNFTLKIRSTKLEDSAMYFCASKSLGEQFFGPGTRLTVL.

The chain combines TRBV7-3 with TRBJ1-2, with 8 bases matching TRBD1. The CDR3 sequence is 13 residues long. Germline CDR1 is SGHTA and CDR2 is FQGTGA. The V segment lost 5 bases and the J segment 7 bases; nucleotides outside the gene matches: 6. CDR3 residues: CASSERQGFGYTF. DNA of the CDR3: TGTGCCAGCAGCGAACGACAGGGGTTTGGCTACACCTTC.

CDR3 DNA: TGTGCCAGTCAGACTAGCGACAAACAAGAGACCCAGTACTTC. Amino acid sequence: CASQTSDKQETQYF. The genes are TRBV25-1 and TRBJ2-5, with 8 positions matching TRBD2. From germline, CDR1 is MGHDK and CDR2 SYGVNS. V trimming: 9 bases; J trimming: 2 bases; junction bases outside the gene matches: 8. The CDR3 is 14 residues long.

The chain links TRBV27 to TRBJ1-1; TRBD1 agrees at 8 bases. CDR3 length: 14 residues. Germline lookup yields CDR1 MNHEY and CDR2 SMNVEV (reference sequence). The V and J ends lost 6 bases and 4 bases, in that order; junction bases with no gene match: 7. The CDR3, as DNA: TGTGCCAGCAGGGTGACAGGGGTAGCCACTGAAGCTTTCTTT. Amino acid sequence: CASRVTGVATEAFF.

The chain is built from TRBV6-5 and TRBJ2-5; weak D call: TRBD2 (6 bases). The germline CDR1 and CDR2 sequences are MNHEY and SVGAGI. The V end was cut by 8 bases, the J end by 4 bases, with 8 bases between. The CDR3 has 11 residues. CDR3 sequence reads: CASRGAETQYF. The CDR3 nucleotides read TGTGCCAGCCGCGGGGCAGAGACCCAGTACTTC.

The genes are TRBV27 and TRBJ1-2; D remains unclear. V lost 6 bases and J 0 bases, leaving 8 bases between the germline ends. The CDR3 has 13 residues. Per germline, CDR1 MNHEY and CDR2 SMNVEV (reference sequence). In nucleotides, the CDR3 is TGTGCCAGCAGCGACGGAACTAACTATGGCTACACCTTC. It specifies CASSDGTNYGYTF.

This clone was counted a single time. This chain uses TRBV14 with TRBJ1-1; D is perhaps TRBD1 (6 bases). Trimming removed 3 bases at V and 6 bases at J, with 17 bases between. The germline V gene has CDR1 SGHDN and CDR2 FVKESK. The CDR3 runs to 15 residues. The CDR3 bases are TGTGCCAGCAGCCACGCAGCACAGGGAGGGGCTGAAGCTTTCTTT. It codes for CASSHAAQGGAEAFF. The full variable domain, in which reference TRBV14 and TRBJ1-1 provide the parts outside the CDR3, is EAGVTQFPSHSVIEKGQTVTLRCDPISGHDNLYWYRRVMGKEIKFLLHFVKESKQDESGMPNNRFLAERTGGTYSTLKVQPAELEDSGVYFCASSHAAQGGAEAFFGQGTRLTVV.

The chain combines TRBV27 with TRBJ1-2; 7 nucleotides agree with TRBD1. J was trimmed by 7 bases and V by 1 base; bases with no gene match: 9. The germline V gene encodes CDR1 MNHEY and CDR2 SMNVEV (reference sequence). The CDR3 sequence is 15 residues long. In nucleotides, the CDR3 is TGTGCCAGCAGTTTATTTCTCGGACAGGCGGGTGGCTACACCTTC. Translated: CASSLFLGQAGGYTF.

This chain uses TRBV30 with TRBJ2-7; D is undetermined. V shed 4 bases and J shed 1 base, with 11 bases lying between them. Germline-derived CDR1 and CDR2 are GTSNPN and SVGIG (reference sequence). This CDR3 has 13 residues. The CDR3 reads CAWTLGGSYEQYF. The CDR3 bases are TGTGCCTGGACCCTAGGCGGATCCTACGAGCAGTACTTC. The variable domain in full, completed from reference TRBV30 and TRBJ2-7, reads SQTIHQWPATLVQPVGSPLSLECTVEGTSNPNLYWYRQAAGRGLQLLFYSVGIGQISSEVPQNLSASRPQDRQFILSSKKLLLSDSGFYLCAWTLGGSYEQYFGPGTRLTVT.

The chain combines TRBV19 with TRBJ2-5, with TRBD1 matching 8 bases. This CDR3 is built from 14 residues. V gave up 4 bases and J gave up 5 bases; unmatched junction bases: 6. Germline V gene lookup returns CDR1 LNHDA and CDR2 SQIVND (reference sequence). In nucleotides, the CDR3 is TGTGCCAGTAGTACCCAGACAGGGGTGGAGACCCAGTACTTC. Amino acids: CASSTQTGVETQYF. Together with reference TRBV19 and TRBJ2-5, the CDR3 gives the full variable domain: DGGITQSPKYLFRKEGQNVTLSCEQNLNHDAMYWYRQDPGQGLRLIYYSQIVNDFQKGDIAEGYSVSREKKESFPLTVTSAQKNPTAFYLCASSTQTGVETQYFGPGTRLLVL.

The chain recombines TRBV11-3 with TRBJ2-7; D gene ambiguous. CDR1 and CDR2 from the germline V gene are SGHNT and YENEEA. The CDR3 is 15 amino acids. Between the trimmed V and J ends, which lost 1 base and 3 bases, there was a span of 13 bases. CDR3: CASSLGLRNLYEQYF. The CDR3, as DNA: TGTGCCAGCAGCTTAGGGCTGAGGAACCTCTACGAGCAGTACTTC.

This chain joins TRBV7-2 and TRBJ1-1; 12 nucleotides align to TRBD1. The CDR3 length is 17 residues. Looked up from germline, CDR1 is SGHTA and CDR2 is FQGNSA. V was clipped by 2 bases and J by 1 base; unmatched bases: 5. CDR3 in amino acids: CASSLPGQGARNTEAFF. CDR3 DNA: TGTGCCAGCAGCTTACCGGGACAGGGGGCGAGGAACACTGAAGCTTTCTTT.

This clone was seen more than once but under ten times. The rearrangement uses TRBV19 and TRBJ1-5; the D gene is possibly TRBD1 (6 bases). The CDR3 totals 14 residues. V was pared by 5 bases and J by 2 bases, with 10 bases between. Germline V lookup: CDR1 LNHDA, CDR2 SQIVND (reference sequence). In DNA form, the CDR3 reads TGTGCCAGTAGTTTAAGGACAGGCAATCAGCCCCAGCATTTT. Translating it yields CASSLRTGNQPQHF.